What follows is one T cell receptor beta chain and its context. It has no known antigen specificity. It has no much larger one-base neighbor in the sample; base qualities were not kept. These data belong to a study of blood T cell repertoires in COVID-19 (dated by TCRdb to between 2020 and 2021). General notes on the study: Collaborator samples came from the United States, Italy and Spain and covered acute and convalescent phases of COVID-19. The prospective study material was composed of cDNA or gDNA derived from T cells, B-cell-depleted T cells, or PBMCs. The dataset comprised deeply sampled blood TCRbeta repertoires from subjects exposed to, actively infected with, or recovered from COVID-19. A freely available public database, intended as a resource for researchers studying the immune response to SARS-CoV-2, is where the repertoires were released. The samples were drawn from two sources: the first 160 participants of the ongoing ImmuneRACE study, and some 1,300 subjects contributed by 6 global collaborators. The sample metadata nearly always contained a de-identified subject ID, COVID-19 status, age in years and sex. Where available, HLA class I and class II types were obtained from metadata supplied by the sample provider rather than from assay-based typing.

TCRbeta CDR3 regions were amplified from genomic DNA by means of the immunoSEQ Assay, a bias-controlled multiplex PCR. The authors' analysis ran thus. The number of nucleated cells in each sample was estimated by amplification of reference gene primers within the assay. To quantify the absolute abundance of each unique TCRbeta CDR3 rearrangement, sequence reads were collapsed and filtered. For each sample, productive Simpson clonality was calculated as the square root of Simpson's diversity index across productive rearrangements. TCRdb provides this immuneACCESS table in a form limited to in-frame rearrangements. Some clones are lacking; in checked studies, under half of them reflect an unresolved V gene, and why the rest are absent is not known. From that table come the V and J calls and clone size; the DNA was used to work out D and trimming. Recorded for this sample are 210,000 or so clones; approximately 84% of them occurred a single time. The leading ten clones occupy 7.5% to 8% of the sample.

Points the paper makes about the study in general: Clinical and demographic metadata were provided uncurated, with the amount varying by source and participant.

Each collaborating institution followed its own protocols to collect whole blood in K2EDTA tubes. For TCRbeta analysis, collaborators shipped samples in one of three forms: frozen whole blood, isolated PBMCs, or DNA extracted from either of those sample types. The CDR3 sequence holds 15 residues, the cysteine and phenylalanine included. This entry keeps only the CDR3 DNA: 45 bases, framed from base 1. Between the V and J ends, shortened by 5 bases and 0 bases respectively, the junction contains 8 bases. The germline V gene supplies CDR1 SGHAT and CDR2 FQNNGV. Sequenced: peripheral blood. This TCR was recovered from a woman in her fifties or sixties with active or convalescent COVID-19. Recombination linked TRBV11-2 to TRBJ1-6; no confident D gene assignment can be made. In nucleotides, the sequence is TGTGCCAGCAGCATGGGGAGCTCCTATAATTCACCCCTCCACTTT. The translation is CASSMGSSYNSPLHF. With all but the CDR3 taken from the reference TRBV11-2 and TRBJ1-6 genes, the full variable domain is: EAGVAQSPRYKIIEKRQSVAFWCNPISGHATLYWYQQILGQGPKLLIQFQNNGVVDDSQLPKDRFSAERLKGVDSTLKIQPAKLEDSAVYLCASSMGSSYNSPLHFGNGTRLTVT.